Below, 22 T cell receptor beta chains from the same sample are listed, as sequenced in a study of technical replicates of blood from several donors. The table came from immunoSEQ multiplex PCR; TCRdb's copy has only in-frame clones and leaves some out. Among tens of thousands of clones, 85% to 95% were seen once, and the ten largest hold about 0.37%. Sequenced sample: T cells isolated from PBMCs. These receptors all stem from a human donor in good health.

V gene TRBV30 combines with J gene TRBJ1-2; D perhaps matches TRBD1 (5 bases). The CDR3 spans 11 residues. CDR1 is GTSNPN and CDR2 is SVGIG in the germline V gene (reference sequence). The V gene lost 1 base and the J gene lost 7 bases, with 7 bases spanning the gap. CDR3 residues: CAWSGGGGYTF. CDR3 bases: TGTGCCTGGAGTGGGGGGGGTGGCTACACCTTC. The full variable domain, rest sourced from reference TRBV30 and TRBJ1-2, is SQTIHQWPATLVQPVGSPLSLECTVEGTSNPNLYWYRQAAGRGLQLLFYSVGIGQISSEVPQNLSASRPQDRQFILSSKKLLLSDSGFYLCAWSGGGGYTFGSGTRLTVV.

The chain links TRBV10-2 to TRBJ2-1; 11 bases fit TRBD2. This CDR3 is 14 amino acids long. The V segment lost 6 bases and the J segment 4 bases; nucleotides outside the gene matches: 2. Germline V gene lookup returns CDR1 WSHSY and CDR2 SAAADI. In nucleotides, the CDR3 is TGCGCCAGCAGGCCTAGCGGGGGGTACAATGAGCAGTTCTTC. The encoded protein is CASRPSGGYNEQFF.

The V gene is TRBV6-5, the J gene TRBJ2-2, with TRBD1 matching over 8 bases. Germline V gives CDR1 MNHEY, CDR2 SVGAGI. The CDR3 has 14 amino acids. V shed 2 bases and J 5 bases; nucleotides not matched to a gene: 1. As DNA, the CDR3 is TGTGCCAGCAGTTACGACAGGGGAACCGGGGAGCTGTTTTTT. It encodes CASSYDRGTGELFF.

The V gene is TRBV19, the J gene TRBJ1-1, with a weak D call TRBD1 (5 bases). Per the germline V gene, CDR1 is LNHDA and CDR2 is SQIVND (reference sequence). The ends were cut back, 7 bases at V and 3 bases at J, with 15 bases in the middle. The CDR3 is 14 amino acids. Here the CDR3 DNA reads TGTGCCAGTATCAGGAGGCGGGACGACACTGAAGCTTTCTTT. This encodes CASIRRRDDTEAFF.

The V and J genes are TRBV5-1 and TRBJ2-3; 8 bases line up with TRBD2. V trimming: 0 bases; J trimming: 3 bases; junction bases outside the gene matches: 9. Germline V gene sequence: CDR1 SGHRS, CDR2 YFSETQ. The CDR3 covers 17 residues. CDR3 residues: CASSLGFTSGTTDTQYF. The DNA of the CDR3 is TGCGCCAGCAGCTTGGGCTTTACTAGCGGCACAACAGATACGCAGTATTTT.

This chain links TRBV12-5 with TRBJ1-2, with 7 positions matching TRBD1. The ends lost 5 bases at V and 4 bases at J; junction bases unmatched: 10. Germline V lookup: CDR1 LGHNT, CDR2 FRNRAP. The CDR3 runs 15 residues. The CDR3 spells CASGNDSGTAYGYTF. The CDR3 DNA reads as TGTGCTAGTGGTAACGATTCCGGGACAGCCTATGGCTACACCTTC.

The chain links TRBV11-1 to TRBJ2-1; TRBD1 might be the D (5 bases). Germline V gene lookup returns CDR1 SGHAT and CDR2 FQDESV (reference sequence). Trimming shortened V by 5 bases and J by 8 bases, and 10 bases separated the two germline ends. The CDR3 runs to 12 residues. CDR3: CASSPLRDEQFF. CDR3 DNA sequence: TGTGCCAGCAGCCCCCTCAGGGATGAGCAGTTCTTC.

V usage is TRBV9 and J usage is TRBJ2-5; TRBD1 matches at 7 bases. V gave up 4 bases and J gave up 5 bases; unmatched junction bases: 11. The V gene's germline CDR1 is SGDLS and CDR2 YYNGEE. The CDR3 is 15 residues long. The CDR3 spells CASSPTIDRVETQYF. For the CDR3, the DNA is TGTGCCAGCAGCCCAACTATCGACAGGGTGGAGACCCAGTACTTC.

The V and J genes are TRBV30 and TRBJ2-7; 7 bases are shared with TRBD1. Germline V gives CDR1 GTSNPN, CDR2 SVGIG (reference sequence). J was trimmed by 4 bases and V by 3 bases; bases with no gene match: 0. The CDR3 sequence is 11 residues long. The chain's CDR3 is CAWRTGYEQYF. CDR3 sequence (DNA): TGTGCCTGGAGGACAGGGTACGAGCAGTACTTC.

This clone was counted a few times. The V and J genes are TRBV30 and TRBJ1-4, with 7 bases fitting TRBD1. The CDR3 extends over 14 amino acids. Germline CDR1 reads GTSNPN; CDR2 reads SVGIG (reference sequence). Trimming cost V 1 base and J 10 bases; bases outside gene matches: 9. This CDR3 is CAWSDDREVAKLFF. The CDR3 coding sequence is TGTGCCTGGAGTGACGACAGGGAGGTAGCAAAACTGTTTTTT.

The chain uses TRBV5-4 and TRBJ1-1; D is ambiguous. The germline V gene encodes CDR1 SGHNT and CDR2 YYREEE (reference sequence). Trimming removed 4 bases at V and 1 base at J, with 17 bases between. The CDR3 is made up of 16 amino acids. The DNA of the CDR3 is TGTGCCAGCAGCCCGGCCCCGGGCGGGAGGAACACTGAAGCTTTCTTT. It encodes CASSPAPGGRNTEAFF.

The rearrangement joins TRBV30 to TRBJ1-2; 9 nucleotides align to TRBD1. CDR3 length: 15 residues. The ends lost 0 bases at V and 11 bases at J; junction bases unmatched: 13. CDR1 is GTSNPN, CDR2 SVGIG, per germline (reference sequence). CDR3 DNA sequence: TGTGCCTGGAGTGTCCTGGGAGGGACAGGGTCTTGGTACACCTTC. Protein: CAWSVLGGTGSWYTF.

The genes are TRBV15 and TRBJ1-1, with TRBD1 identical over 9 bases. Germline CDR1 reads LNHNV; CDR2 reads YYDKDF (reference sequence). V lost 1 base to trimming and J lost 0 bases; unmatched junction nucleotides: 6. The length of the CDR3 is 17 residues. CDR3 DNA: TGTGCCACCAGCAGAGGAGGACAGGGGCAGATGAACACTGAAGCTTTCTTT. This translates into CATSRGGQGQMNTEAFF.

CDR3 bases: TGTGCCAGTAGTATAGTTAGTCAGCCCCAGCATTTT. Protein sequence: CASSIVSQPQHF. The chain has TRBV19 and TRBJ1-5, with D unclear. CDR1 LNHDA and CDR2 SQIVND come from the germline V gene (reference sequence). The CDR3 has 12 residues. V lost 1 base to trimming and J lost 6 bases, with 4 bases between them.

The rearrangement uses TRBV13 and TRBJ2-7, with 8 bases fitting TRBD2. This CDR3 has 14 residues. CDR1 PRHDT and CDR2 FYEKMQ come from the germline V gene (reference sequence). J was trimmed by 4 bases and V by 5 bases; bases with no gene match: 7. The CDR3 DNA is TGTGCCAGCAGCCCGGGACTAGGAGCTTACGAGCAGTACTTC. It translates to CASSPGLGAYEQYF.

This chain uses TRBV5-1 with TRBJ2-7; TRBD1 aligns across 9 bases. The CDR3 length is 14 residues. Germline V CDR1 and CDR2: SGHRS, YFSETQ. The V gene end was trimmed by 0 bases and the J gene end by 3 bases; junction bases not matched to a gene: 1. CDR3 nucleotide sequence: TGCGCCAGCAGCTTGGGGACAGGGGTCTACGAGCAGTACTTC. It is translated as CASSLGTGVYEQYF.

This clone has just one count. The J gene is TRBJ1-5, the V gene TRBV6-4, with D maybe TRBD1 (5 bases). Trimming left V 5 bases short and J 7 bases short, with 15 bases between. CDR3 size: 14 residues. Germline CDR1 reads MRHNA; CDR2 reads SNTAGT. The CDR3 reads CASSQAGGVQPQHF. The CDR3 DNA is TGTGCCAGCAGTCAGGCCGGGGGGGTACAGCCCCAGCATTTT.

This clone was picked up one time. V gene TRBV7-9 combines with J gene TRBJ2-7, with 8 bases aligning to TRBD2. Germline loops: CDR1 SEHNR, CDR2 FQNEAQ (reference sequence). J gave up 5 bases and V 4 bases, and 13 bases lay outside the gene matches. The CDR3 spans 16 residues. CDR3 DNA: TGTGCCAGCAGCTGGGACACGGGGGCGGGAGGCAACGAGCAGTACTTC. This codes for CASSWDTGAGGNEQYF.

V usage is TRBV7-3 and J usage is TRBJ2-7, with 9 bases matching TRBD1. CDR1 SGHTA and CDR2 FQGTGA come from the germline V gene. J was trimmed by 6 bases and V by 5 bases; bases with no gene match: 5. The CDR3 extends over 13 amino acids. The chain's CDR3 is CASSRRQGGEQYF. As DNA, the CDR3 is TGTGCCAGCAGCCGCAGACAGGGGGGCGAGCAGTACTTC.

The chain links TRBV14 to TRBJ2-2; D call uncertain. The CDR3 runs to 13 residues. Germline V gives CDR1 SGHDN, CDR2 FVKESK. The germline V and J ends were trimmed by 4 bases and 6 bases, with 9 bases remaining between them. CDR3 DNA sequence: TGTGCCAGCAGCCCAATGTTAGCCGGGGAGCTGTTTTTT. It translates to CASSPMLAGELFF.

This chain links TRBV4-3 with TRBJ2-3, with TRBD2 identical over 8 bases. J gave up 3 bases and V 4 bases, and 6 bases lay outside the gene matches. The CDR3 consists of 15 residues. CDR1 is LGHNA and CDR2 is YSLEER in the germline V gene. The CDR3 bases are TGCGCCAGCAGCCGGCGGGAGGTGGGGACAGATACGCAGTATTTT. This codes for CASSRREVGTDTQYF.

The chain combines TRBV7-8 with TRBJ2-7; D is ambiguous. V lost 5 bases and J lost 2, with 22 bases in between. Germline loops: CDR1 SGHVS, CDR2 FQNEAQ. There are 17 residues in the CDR3. The CDR3: CASSPFPTEGGPYEQYF. The CDR3 nucleotides read TGTGCCAGCAGCCCCTTCCCGACCGAAGGTGGGCCCTACGAGCAGTACTTC.